The clone carrying this T cell receptor beta chain was seen only once. The antigen is unknown. Only in-frame clones appear in the TCRdb table, and some are missing; sequencing was by immunoSEQ multiplex PCR. Altogether approximately 98,000 clones are present, approximately 78% being singletons, with the ten largest covering nearly 3.5%. The CDR3 extends over 17 amino acids. Deletions cut 0 bases from V and 4 bases from J, with 19 bases between. Germline-derived CDR1 and CDR2 are SGHNT and YYREEE (reference sequence). Those with chemo-refractory metastatic non-small-cell lung cancer were treated with focal radiation combined with CTLA-4 blockade using ipilimumab. This sample is drawn from a study of radiotherapy plus CTLA-4 blockade in lung cancer. Study in general: Disease control reached 30% to 35%, with objective responses in under 20%.

Whole-study findings and limits: TCR clones from tumors expanded in blood after radiotherapy plus ipilimumab. Reported findings show early blood T cell clone dynamics, with interferon-beta, best predicted response.

The chain joins TRBV5-4 to TRBJ2-5; D may be TRBD2 (6 bases). The receptor comes from a human donor with non-small cell lung cancer who had a partial response to radiotherapy plus ipilimumab. The specimen was peripheral blood, collected from a patient treated with radiotherapy plus ipilimumab. CDR3 sequence: CASSLAGGQGRGETQYF. The CDR3, as DNA: TGTGCCAGCAGCTTGGCCGGAGGGCAGGGAAGGGGAGAGACCCAGTACTTC.